A selection of T cell receptor beta chains follows, all from one sample in a study of blood T cell repertoires in COVID-19. Assay: immunoSEQ multiplex PCR; the TCRdb copy retains only in-frame clones and omits some. The data hold around 320,000 clones, with approximately 91% observed a single time. The sample was PBMCs or T cells enriched from blood (not recorded which). The source of these receptors is a woman under 40 who had been exposed to COVID-19. Each CDR3 is given with its conserved first and last residue. Each record gives: D gene, V gene, J gene, clone size, CDR3 protein, CDR3 DNA. D genes are given only for firm matches. Size values are once, few and many counts, or a class for expanded clones, and some rows have none.

.	TRBV4-1	TRBJ2-1	.	CASSQGYATSYNEQFF	TGCGCCAGCAGCCAAGGCTACGCAACCTCATACAATGAGCAGTTCTTC
TRBD1	TRBV11-2	TRBJ1-2	.	CASSLRFEGALRGYGYTF	TGTGCCAGCAGCTTAAGGTTTGAGGGGGCCCTGAGAGGCTATGGCTACACCTTC
TRBD2	TRBV5-4	TRBJ2-2	.	CASSLGGLAGGLNTGELFF	TGTGCCAGCAGCTTGGGTGGACTAGCGGGGGGGCTGAACACCGGGGAGCTGTTTTTT
TRBD1	TRBV7-2	TRBJ2-3	.	CASSSRTGGTDTQYF	TGTGCCAGCAGCTCGAGGACAGGGGGAACAGATACGCAGTATTTT
TRBD2	TRBV7-2	TRBJ2-3	.	CASSLQRGSTDTQYF	TGTGCCAGCAGCCTCCAGCGGGGGAGCACAGATACGCAGTATTTT
TRBD2	TRBV7-7	TRBJ2-1	.	CASSPTSGGRNEQFF	TGTGCCAGCAGCCCCACTAGCGGGGGAAGGAATGAGCAGTTCTTC
.	TRBV5-1	TRBJ1-1	.	CASSAGDKGEAFF	TGCGCCAGCAGCGCTGGGGACAAGGGTGAAGCTTTCTTT
.	TRBV11-2	TRBJ2-1	.	CASRRSSYNEQFF	TGTGCCAGCAGGCGAAGTTCCTACAATGAGCAGTTCTTC
TRBD1	TRBV25-1	TRBJ2-7	.	CASSHRQGLWDEQYF	TGTGCCAGCAGTCACAGACAGGGGCTTTGGGACGAGCAGTACTTC
.	TRBV27	TRBJ2-2	.	CASSWGGQHGELFF	TGTGCCAGCAGTTGGGGGGGGCAGCACGGGGAGCTGTTTTTT
.	TRBV7-2	TRBJ2-7	.	CASSPHLAAYEQYF	TGTGCCAGCAGCCCTCATCTCGCGGCCTACGAGCAGTACTTC
TRBD1	TRBV29-1	TRBJ2-5	.	CSGDRGIQETQYF	TGCAGCGGAGACAGGGGCATCCAAGAGACCCAGTACTTC
.	TRBV27	TRBJ1-5	once	CASSLLSGSNQPQHF	TGTGCCAGCAGTTTATTATCCGGGAGCAATCAGCCCCAGCATTTT
.	TRBV7-7	TRBJ2-5	.	CASSLAGAEKTQYF	TGTGCCAGCAGCTTAGCGGGAGCGGAAAAGACCCAGTACTTC
TRBD1	TRBV5-1	TRBJ1-1	few	CASSSPGTVNTEAFF	TGCGCCAGCAGCTCTCCCGGGACAGTGAACACTGAAGCTTTCTTT
.	TRBV6-5	TRBJ1-2	few	CASNTGGFYGYTF	TGTGCCAGCAATACGGGAGGATTCTATGGCTACACCTTC
TRBD1	TRBV24-1	TRBJ1-5	.	CATSERTGGRQPQHF	TGTGCCACCAGTGAACGGACAGGGGGACGTCAGCCCCAGCATTTT
TRBD1	TRBV12-3/TRBV12-4	TRBJ1-2	once	CASSPLGTVGYTF	TGTGCCAGCAGTCCCCTAGGGACAGTTGGCTACACCTTC
TRBD2	TRBV5-1	TRBJ2-3	.	CASSPSKRGDTDTQYF	TGCGCCAGCAGCCCCTCCAAGCGGGGGGACACAGATACGCAGTATTTT
TRBD1	TRBV6-5	TRBJ1-2	.	CASSYSTGGGYTF	TGTGCCAGCAGTTACTCGACAGGGGGTGGCTACACCTTC
.	TRBV11-3	TRBJ2-3	few	CASTGPAAPDTQYF	TGTGCCAGCACCGGTCCAGCGGCCCCAGATACGCAGTATTTT
TRBD1	TRBV18	TRBJ2-7	few	CASSLVTGNSYEQYF	TGTGCCAGCTCACTTGTGACAGGGAATTCCTACGAGCAGTACTTC
TRBD1	TRBV5-1	TRBJ2-3	.	CASSQGQADATQYF	TGCGCCAGCAGCCAAGGACAGGCGGACGCTACGCAGTATTTT
.	TRBV6-1	TRBJ1-5	.	CASSEAVGGERGPQHF	TGTGCCAGCAGTGAAGCGGTTGGGGGCGAGAGGGGGCCCCAGCATTTT
.	TRBV27	TRBJ2-1	.	CASSLRHRERSYNEQFF	TGTGCCAGCAGTTTACGCCACAGGGAGCGCTCCTACAATGAGCAGTTCTTC
TRBD1	TRBV6-6	TRBJ2-3	.	CASTPPGTGTDTQYF	TGTGCCAGCACCCCCCCAGGGACAGGGACAGATACGCAGTATTTT
TRBD1	TRBV5-1	TRBJ1-2	.	CASSLGTARNYGYTF	TGCGCCAGCAGCCTCGGGACAGCAAGGAACTATGGCTACACCTTC
.	TRBV3-1/TRBV3-2	TRBJ2-7	.	CASSLGGGGYEQYF	TGTGCCAGCAGCCTAGGGGGAGGGGGCTACGAGCAGTACTTC
.	TRBV4-3	TRBJ2-1	.	CASSPDFLAYNEQFF	TGCGCCAGCTCCCCGGACTTTTTAGCCTACAATGAGCAGTTCTTC
.	TRBV2	TRBJ1-5	.	CASRARGYGNQPQHF	TGTGCCAGCAGGGCTAGGGGGTATGGCAATCAGCCCCAGCATTTT
.	TRBV24-1	TRBJ1-6	.	CATIRVCNSPLHF	TGTGCCACGATCAGGGTATGCAATTCACCCCTCCACTTT
.	TRBV11-2	TRBJ2-3	.	CASSPGTDTQYF	TGTGCCAGCAGCCCTGGCACAGATACGCAGTATTTT
.	TRBV6-4	TRBJ1-1	.	CASSLTANTEAFF	TGTGCCAGCAGCCTTACAGCTAACACTGAAGCTTTCTTT